The T cell receptor (beta chain) under discussion was sequenced for a study of T-cell memory formation after mild COVID-19. At the level of the study: Largely, TCR clusters stayed within a single donor. Findings of the study overall: Confirmation of SARS-CoV-2 specificity was lacking for second-wave clones peaking day 37. Mainly CM and EM harbored the contracting CD4+ clones; mainly EMRA harbored the CD8+ ones.

The CDR3 extends over 15 amino acids. Per the germline V gene, CDR1 is SGHVS and CDR2 is FNYEAQ. V lost 5 bases, J lost 3 bases, and 17 bases lay in between. cDNA libraries for TCR alpha and TCR beta, carrying sample barcodes and UMIs, came from 5'RACE with constant-segment primers. Using its own MiXCR run on the 5' RACE reads, TCRdb lists one record per CDR3 protein. The sample consists of 350,000 to 450,000 distinct CDR3 sequences, about 24% of them appearing once. About this clonotype: Its antigen is still unknown.

V is TRBV7-6 and J is TRBJ2-7; no clear D. Sequences were obtained from PBMCs or a T cell subset sorted from them (not recorded which). This clonotype was sampled from an adult woman who had mild COVID-19 (a few samples of this study predate the infection). Cell type and time point are not known. For the CDR3, the DNA is TGTGCCAGCAGCCCCGTATCCGGTCCCAACTACGAGCAGTACTTC. Amino acids: CASSPVSGPNYEQYF. Variable domain in full (rest from reference TRBV7-6 and TRBJ2-7): GAGVSQSPRYKVTKRGQDVALRCDPISGHVSLYWYRQALGQGPEFLTYFNYEAQQDKSGLPNDRFSAERPEGSISTLTIQRTEQRDSAMYRCASSPVSGPNYEQYFGPGTRLTVT.